The clone carrying this T cell receptor (beta chain) was detected only once. This sample was taken from a study of cytomegalovirus exposure and HLA in healthy donors. PCR involved 60 Vbeta and 13 Jbeta primers. Data came from immunoSEQ multiplex PCR; TCRdb stores just in-frame clones and leaves some out. This sample carries 110,000 to 150,000 clones, roughly 77% of them seen once, and the ten largest clones take about 3.1%. The sequence was collected from a female donor in good health and CMV-seronegative. Sequenced sample: PBMCs.

The CDR3 DNA sequence: TGCGCCAGCAGCTGGGACGGGAGTGGCTACACCTTC. Translation gives CASSWDGSGYTF. The V and J genes are TRBV5-1 and TRBJ1-2; possible D gene TRBD1, 5 bases. Trimming shortened V by 3 bases and J by 7 bases, and 10 bases separated the two germline ends. The CDR3 is 12 residues long. Germline V gene data show CDR1 as SGHRS and CDR2 as YFSETQ.